This T cell receptor beta chain originates from a study of cytomegalovirus exposure and HLA in healthy donors. Primers included in the PCR were 60 Vbeta and 13 Jbeta primers. Clones were sequenced by immunoSEQ multiplex PCR, and TCRdb holds only the in-frame ones, with some missing. The top ten hold around 1.2% of the sample, which has about 130,000 clones, about 80% seen once. CDR3 length: 15 residues. With 4 bases clipped from V and 5 bases from J, the junction kept 10 bases outside the gene matches. Germline CDR1 and CDR2: MDHEN and SYDVKM. This receptor was identified in a girl aged 2 to 9 in good health and CMV-seronegative. The chain joins TRBV28 to TRBJ2-5; 7 bases align to TRBD1. Material: PBMCs. The DNA of the CDR3 is TGTGCCAGCAGTTCCGACAGGGAAGGAAGGGAGACCCAGTACTTC. It specifies CASSSDREGRETQYF. Drawing the rest from reference TRBV28 and TRBJ2-5, the complete variable domain is DVKVTQSSRYLVKRTGEKVFLECVQDMDHENMFWYRQDPGLGLRLIYFSYDVKMKEKGDIPEGYSVSREKKERFSLILESASTNQTSMYLCASSSDREGRETQYFGPGTRLLVL.